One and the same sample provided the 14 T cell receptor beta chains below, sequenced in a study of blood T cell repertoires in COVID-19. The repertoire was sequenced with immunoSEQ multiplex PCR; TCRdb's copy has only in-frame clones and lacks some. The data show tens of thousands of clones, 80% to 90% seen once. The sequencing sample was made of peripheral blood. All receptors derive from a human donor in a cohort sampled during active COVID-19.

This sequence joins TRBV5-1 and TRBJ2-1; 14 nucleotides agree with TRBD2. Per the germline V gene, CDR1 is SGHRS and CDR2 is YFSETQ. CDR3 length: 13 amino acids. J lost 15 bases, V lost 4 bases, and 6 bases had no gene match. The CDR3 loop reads CASSAGTSGRVFF. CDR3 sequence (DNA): TGCGCCAGCAGCGCCGGGACTAGCGGGAGAGTGTTCTTC.

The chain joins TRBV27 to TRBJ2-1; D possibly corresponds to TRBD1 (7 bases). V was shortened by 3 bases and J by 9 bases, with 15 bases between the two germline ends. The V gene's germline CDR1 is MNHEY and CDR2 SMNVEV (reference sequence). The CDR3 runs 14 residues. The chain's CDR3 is CASSLPAGGSEQFF. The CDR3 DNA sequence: TGTGCCAGCAGTTTGCCCGCAGGGGGGAGTGAGCAGTTCTTC.

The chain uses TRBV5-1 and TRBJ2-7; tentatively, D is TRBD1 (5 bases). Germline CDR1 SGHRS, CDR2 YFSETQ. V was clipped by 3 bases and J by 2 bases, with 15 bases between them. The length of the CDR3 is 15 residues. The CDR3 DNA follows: TGCGCCAGCAGCTCAAGGGGTCCCTCCACCTACGAGCAGTACTTC. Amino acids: CASSSRGPSTYEQYF.

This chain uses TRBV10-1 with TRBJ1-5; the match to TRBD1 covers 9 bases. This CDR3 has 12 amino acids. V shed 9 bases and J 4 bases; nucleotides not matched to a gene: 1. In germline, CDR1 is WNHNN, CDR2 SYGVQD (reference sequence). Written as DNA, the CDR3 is TGCGCCAGTGGGACAGGGAATCAGCCCCAGCATTTT. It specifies CASGTGNQPQHF.

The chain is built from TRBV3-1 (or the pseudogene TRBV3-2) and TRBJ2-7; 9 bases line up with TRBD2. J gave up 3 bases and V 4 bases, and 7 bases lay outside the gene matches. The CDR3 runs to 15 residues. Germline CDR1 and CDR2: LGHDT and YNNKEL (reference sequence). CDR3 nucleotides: TGTGCCAGCAGCCCTTCTGGAGCGGGGGGCTACGAGCAGTACTTC. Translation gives CASSPSGAGGYEQYF.

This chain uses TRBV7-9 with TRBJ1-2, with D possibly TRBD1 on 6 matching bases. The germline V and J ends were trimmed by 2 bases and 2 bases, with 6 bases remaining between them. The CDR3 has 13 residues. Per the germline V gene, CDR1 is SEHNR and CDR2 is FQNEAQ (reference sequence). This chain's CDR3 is CASSLQGNYGYTF. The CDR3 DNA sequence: TGTGCCAGCAGCTTACAGGGGAACTATGGCTACACCTTC.

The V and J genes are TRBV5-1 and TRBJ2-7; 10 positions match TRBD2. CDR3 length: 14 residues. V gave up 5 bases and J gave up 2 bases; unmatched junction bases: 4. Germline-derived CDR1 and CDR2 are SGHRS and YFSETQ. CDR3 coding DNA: TGCGCCAGCAGTGGACTAGCGGATACCTACGAGCAGTACTTC. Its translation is CASSGLADTYEQYF.

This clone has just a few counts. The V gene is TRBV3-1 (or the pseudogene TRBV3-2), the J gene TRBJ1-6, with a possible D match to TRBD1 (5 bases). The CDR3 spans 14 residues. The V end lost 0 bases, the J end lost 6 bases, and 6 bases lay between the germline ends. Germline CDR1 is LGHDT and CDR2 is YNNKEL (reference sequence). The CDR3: CASSQDDSNSPLHF. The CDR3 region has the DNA TGTGCCAGCAGCCAAGATGACAGTAATTCACCCCTCCACTTT.

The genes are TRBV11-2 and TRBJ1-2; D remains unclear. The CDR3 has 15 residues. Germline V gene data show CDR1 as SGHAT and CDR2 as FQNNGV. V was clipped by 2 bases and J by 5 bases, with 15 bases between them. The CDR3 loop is CASSLSPAALYGYTF. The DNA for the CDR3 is TGTGCCAGCAGCTTAAGCCCCGCAGCGCTGTATGGCTACACCTTC.

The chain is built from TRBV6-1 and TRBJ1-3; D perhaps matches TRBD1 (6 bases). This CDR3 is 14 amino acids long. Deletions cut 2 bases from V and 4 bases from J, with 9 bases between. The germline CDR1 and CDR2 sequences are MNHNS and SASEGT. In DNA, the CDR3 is TGTGCCAGCAGTGAACAGGGGTTCGGAAACACCATATATTTT. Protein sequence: CASSEQGFGNTIYF.

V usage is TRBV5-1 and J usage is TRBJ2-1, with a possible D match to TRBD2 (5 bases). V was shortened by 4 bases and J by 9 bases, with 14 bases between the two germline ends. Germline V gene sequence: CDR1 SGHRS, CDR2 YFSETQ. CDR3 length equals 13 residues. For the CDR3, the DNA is TGCGCCAGCAGCCCGATCCCAGAGGGTGAGCAGTTCTTC. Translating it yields CASSPIPEGEQFF.

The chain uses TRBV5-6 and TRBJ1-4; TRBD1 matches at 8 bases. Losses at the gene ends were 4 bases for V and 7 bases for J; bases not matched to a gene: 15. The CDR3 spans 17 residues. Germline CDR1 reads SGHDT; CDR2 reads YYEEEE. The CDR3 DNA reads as TGTGCCAGCAGCCTAAGGACAGGGACTACGCGGGGTGAAAAACTGTTTTTT. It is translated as CASSLRTGTTRGEKLFF.

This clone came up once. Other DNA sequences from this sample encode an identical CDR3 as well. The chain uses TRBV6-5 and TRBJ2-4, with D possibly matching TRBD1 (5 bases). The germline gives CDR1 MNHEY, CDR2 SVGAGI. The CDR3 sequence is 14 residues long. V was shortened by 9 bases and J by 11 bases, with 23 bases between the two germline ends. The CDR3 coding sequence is TGTGCCAGTAGTCGGTTCTCTTCAGGGCTCGTTCAGTACTTC. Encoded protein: CASSRFSSGLVQYF.

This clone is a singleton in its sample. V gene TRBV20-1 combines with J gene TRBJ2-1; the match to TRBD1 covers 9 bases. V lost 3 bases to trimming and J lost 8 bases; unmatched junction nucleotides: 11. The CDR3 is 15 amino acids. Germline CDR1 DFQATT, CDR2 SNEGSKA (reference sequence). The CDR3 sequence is CSASARDRVMDEQFF. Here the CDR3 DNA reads TGCAGTGCTAGTGCCCGGGACAGGGTTATGGATGAGCAGTTCTTC.